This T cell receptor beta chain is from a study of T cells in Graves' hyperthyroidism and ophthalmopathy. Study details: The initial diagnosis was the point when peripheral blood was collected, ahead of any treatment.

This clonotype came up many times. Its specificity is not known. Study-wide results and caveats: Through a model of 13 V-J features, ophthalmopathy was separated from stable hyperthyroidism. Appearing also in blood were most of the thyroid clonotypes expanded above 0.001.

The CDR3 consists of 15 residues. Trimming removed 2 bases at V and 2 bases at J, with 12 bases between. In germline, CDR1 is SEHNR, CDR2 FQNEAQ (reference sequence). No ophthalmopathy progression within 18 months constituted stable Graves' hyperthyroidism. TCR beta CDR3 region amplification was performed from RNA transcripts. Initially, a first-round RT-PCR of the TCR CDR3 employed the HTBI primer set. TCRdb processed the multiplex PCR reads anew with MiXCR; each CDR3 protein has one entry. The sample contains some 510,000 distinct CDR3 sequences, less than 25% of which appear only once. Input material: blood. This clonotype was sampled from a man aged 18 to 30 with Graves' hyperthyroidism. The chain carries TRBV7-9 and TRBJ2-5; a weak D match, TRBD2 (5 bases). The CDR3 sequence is CASSLLRAQQETQYF. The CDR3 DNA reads TGTGCCAGCAGCTTATTGAGGGCTCAACAAGAGACCCAGTACTTC.